The T cell receptor beta chain described here comes from a study of PD-1 blockade in classical Hodgkin lymphoma. Study results and limitations: CD4+ TCR diversity rose significantly by C4D1, and CD8+ TCR diversity did not.

CDR1 is SGHRS and CDR2 is YFSETQ in the germline V gene. The CDR3 extends over 12 amino acids. Trimming cost V 1 base and J 8 bases, with 9 bases left between them. Method: immunoSEQ multiplex PCR; TCRdb's copy keeps in-frame clones and lacks some. In the table there are about 94,000 clones, approximately 89% of which are singletons. Each patient relapsed following autologous stem cell transplantation, and prior brentuximab vedotin exposure differed. To note about this clone: Its specificity is not known.

The rearrangement links TRBV5-1 to TRBJ1-2; D is unclear. The TCR was taken from a human donor with classical Hodgkin lymphoma. Sequenced here: peripheral blood mononuclear cells (PBMCs), sampled before the second cycle of nivolumab. CDR3 region: CASSLNGEGYTF. The CDR3 DNA reads TGCGCCAGCAGCTTGAACGGCGAGGGCTACACCTTC.